This T cell receptor (beta chain) was found in a study of blood T cell repertoires in COVID-19. Study information: Researchers got acute and convalescent COVID-19 samples from the United States, Italy and Spain. T cells, B-cell-depleted T cells, or PBMCs supplied cDNA or gDNA.

Germline CDR1 SGHRS, CDR2 YFSETQ. The CDR3 loop spans 16 amino acids. In the original processing: The assay estimated nucleated cells by amplifying reference gene primers. Method: immunoSEQ multiplex PCR; TCRdb's copy keeps in-frame clones and lacks some. That table is the source of V, J and clone size, and D and trimming were worked out from the DNA. The sample lists around 460,000 clones, 70% to 90% occurring once. On this clone: An end of the junction does not agree with germline; a read error may underlie this.

The specimen was peripheral blood. The source is a man younger than 35 with COVID-19, enrolled during active disease. The chain carries TRBV5-1 and TRBJ2-3; possibly TRBD2 for D (6 bases). CDR3 bases: TGCGCCAGCAGATTGGAAGGAGGGGCCAACACAGATACGCAGTATTTT. It yields the protein CASRLEGGANTDTQYF. Full variable domain (remainder filled in from reference TRBV5-1 and TRBJ2-3): KAGVTQTPRYLIKTRGQQVTLSCSPISGHRSVSWYQQTPGQGLQFLFEYFSETQRNKGNFPGRFSGRQFSNSRSEMNVSTLELGDSALYLCASRLEGGANTDTQYFGPGTRLTVL.